This entry features one T cell receptor beta chain sequence. Antigen unknown. V was trimmed by 0 bases and J by 3 bases, leaving 12 bases between them. The CDR3 sequence is 16 residues long. The germline gives CDR1 SEHNR, CDR2 FQNEAQ (reference sequence). The PCR contained 60 Vbeta and 13 Jbeta primers. Method: immunoSEQ multiplex PCR; TCRdb's copy keeps in-frame clones and lacks some. The table includes around 180,000 clones, roughly 83% detected once. This entry comes from a study of cytomegalovirus exposure and HLA in healthy donors. The study's findings and limits: A few CMV-associated chains were confirmed in vitro to be specific for CMV antigens. High sensitivity and specificity were reportedly achieved when the classifier diagnosed cytomegalovirus status. Prior analysis indicated that the majority of TCR beta V segments exhibited productivity approximately 87% or approximately 30% of the time.

Input material: PBMCs. The receptor's source is a woman between 45 and 65 years old in good health and CMV-seronegative. This chain connects TRBV7-9 to TRBJ1-5; D gene unclear. CDR3 nucleotide sequence: TGTGCCAGCAGCTTAGCTCGGGGAGTTGACAATCAGCCCCAGCATTTT. This translates into CASSLARGVDNQPQHF. Full variable domain (rest looked up from reference TRBV7-9 and TRBJ1-5): DTGVSQNPRHKITKRGQNVTFRCDPISEHNRLYWYRQTLGQGPEFLTYFQNEAQLEKSRLLSDRFSAERPKGSFSTLEIQRTEQGDSAMYLCASSLARGVDNQPQHFGDGTRLSIL.